The present T cell receptor beta chain was sequenced within a study of blood T cell repertoires in COVID-19 (dated by TCRdb to about 2020). Study-wide context: The collaborator samples originated in the United States, Italy and Spain and spanned the acute and convalescent phases of COVID-19. The material from the prospective study consisted of cDNA or gDNA derived from T cells, B-cell-depleted T cells, or PBMCs. The dataset comprised deeply sampled blood TCRbeta repertoires from subjects exposed to, actively infected with, or recovered from COVID-19. The repertoires were made available in a free public database intended to serve as a resource for research on the immune response to SARS-CoV-2. Samples came from the ongoing ImmuneRACE study (first 160 participants) plus 1,254 subjects from 6 global collaborators. The sample metadata nearly always contained a de-identified subject ID, COVID-19 status, age in years and sex. HLA class I and class II types, where available, came from metadata supplied by the sample provider rather than from assay-based typing.

CDR1 and CDR2 (LNHDA, SQIVND) derive from the germline V gene (reference sequence). Reading from cysteine to phenylalanine, the CDR3 counts 17 amino acids. Here the CDR3 DNA is all that survives: 51 bases in frame from base 1. Deletion took 7 bases off V and 0 bases off J, with a span of 19 bases between the germline ends. TCRbeta CDR3 regions were amplified from genomic DNA using the immunoSEQ Assay, a bias-controlled multiplex PCR. The study's own analysis went as follows. The number of nucleated cells in each sample was estimated from the amplification of reference gene primers within the assay. To quantify the absolute abundance of each unique TCRbeta CDR3 rearrangement, sequence reads were collapsed and filtered. For each sample, productive Simpson clonality was calculated as the square root of Simpson's diversity index over productive rearrangements. This is the immuneACCESS table as TCRdb keeps it, with only in-frame sequences that have V and J called. A part of the clones is gone; compared with another copy, unresolved V genes explain less than half, and the rest is unexplained. The V and J calls and the clone size are those of that table, but D and trimming were determined from the DNA. For this sample the table gives 70,000 to 95,000 clones, of which 65% to 85% were detected only once. The ten top clones hold roughly 2% of the sample.

Points on this clone: The specificity of this receptor is unknown. No base-level quality is on record; no much larger clone is a single base apart.

Collaborating institutions collected whole blood in K2EDTA tubes following their own protocols. Collaborator samples were shipped for TCRbeta analysis as frozen whole blood, isolated PBMCs, or DNA extracted from either sample type. Findings and caveats that apply to the study as a whole: The quantity of clinical and demographic metadata differed by source and by participant and was supplied without curation.

The V gene is TRBV19 and the J gene is TRBJ1-5; tentative D gene TRBD1, with 5 bases matching. This TCR was recovered from an older woman with acute or convalescent COVID-19. Input material: peripheral blood. The CDR3 amino acid sequence is: CASTGRDSSYSNQPQHF. Read as DNA, the sequence is TGTGCCAGTACGGGCAGGGATTCGTCTTATAGCAATCAGCCCCAGCATTTT.